This entry features one TCR beta chain sequence. This entry comes from a study of cytomegalovirus exposure and HLA in healthy donors. The trim removed 4 bases at V and 10 bases at J, leaving 4 bases unmatched. Germline V gene lookup returns CDR1 LNHDA and CDR2 SQIVND (reference sequence). The CDR3 totals 14 residues. Primers for the PCR totalled 60 Vbeta and 13 Jbeta. The protocol was immunoSEQ multiplex PCR, while the TCRdb copy is restricted to in-frame clones and leaves out a portion. The sample totals around 100,000 clones. The specimen sequenced was PBMCs. This TCR came from a young man in good health and CMV-seronegative. The chain carries TRBV19 and TRBJ1-6; 10 nucleotides match TRBD1. CDR3 nucleotide sequence: TGTGCCAGTAGTAGGGACAGGGGTTTATCACCCCTCCACTTT. The encoded protein is CASSRDRGLSPLHF.